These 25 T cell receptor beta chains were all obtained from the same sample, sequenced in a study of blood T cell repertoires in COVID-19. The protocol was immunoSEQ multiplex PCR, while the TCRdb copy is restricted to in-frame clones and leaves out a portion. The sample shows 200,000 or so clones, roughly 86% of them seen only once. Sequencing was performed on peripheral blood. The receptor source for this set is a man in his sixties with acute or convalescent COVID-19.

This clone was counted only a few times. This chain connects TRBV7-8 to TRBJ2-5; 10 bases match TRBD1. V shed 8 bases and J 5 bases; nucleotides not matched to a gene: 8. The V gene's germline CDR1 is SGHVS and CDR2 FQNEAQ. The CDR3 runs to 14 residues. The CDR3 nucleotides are TGTGCCAGCGGGTTGACAGGGGGCAGGGAGACCCAGTACTTC. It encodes CASGLTGGRETQYF. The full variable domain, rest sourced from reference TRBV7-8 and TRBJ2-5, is GAGVSQSPRYKVAKRGQDVALRCDPISGHVSLFWYQQALGQGPEFLTYFQNEAQLDKSGLPSDRFFAERPEGSVSTLKIQRTQQEDSAVYLCASGLTGGRETQYFGPGTRLLVL.

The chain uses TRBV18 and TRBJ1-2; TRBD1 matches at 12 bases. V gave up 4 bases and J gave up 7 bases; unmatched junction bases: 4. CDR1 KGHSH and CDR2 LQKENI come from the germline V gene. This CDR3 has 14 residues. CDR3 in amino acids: CASSQGQGATGYTF. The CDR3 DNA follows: TGTGCCAGCTCACAGGGACAGGGGGCAACTGGCTACACCTTC.

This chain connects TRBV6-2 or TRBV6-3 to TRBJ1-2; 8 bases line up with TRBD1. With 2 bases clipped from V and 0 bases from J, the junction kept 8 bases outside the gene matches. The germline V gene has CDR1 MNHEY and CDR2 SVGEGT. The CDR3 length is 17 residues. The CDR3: CASSYIRDRIANYGYTF. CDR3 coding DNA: TGTGCCAGCAGTTACATCCGGGACAGGATTGCTAACTATGGCTACACCTTC.

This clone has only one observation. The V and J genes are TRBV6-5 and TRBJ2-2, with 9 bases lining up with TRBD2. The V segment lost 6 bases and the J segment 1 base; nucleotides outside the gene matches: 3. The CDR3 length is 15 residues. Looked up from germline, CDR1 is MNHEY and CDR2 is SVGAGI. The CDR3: CASRILAGNTGELFF. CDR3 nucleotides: TGTGCCAGCAGGATACTAGCGGGGAACACCGGGGAGCTGTTTTTT.

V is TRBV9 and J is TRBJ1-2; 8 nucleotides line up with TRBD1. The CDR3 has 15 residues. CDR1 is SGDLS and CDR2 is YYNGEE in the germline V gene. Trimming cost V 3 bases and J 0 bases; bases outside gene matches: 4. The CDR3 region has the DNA TGTGCCAGCAGCGGGGGGGGACAGGCTAACTATGGCTACACCTTC. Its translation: CASSGGGQANYGYTF.

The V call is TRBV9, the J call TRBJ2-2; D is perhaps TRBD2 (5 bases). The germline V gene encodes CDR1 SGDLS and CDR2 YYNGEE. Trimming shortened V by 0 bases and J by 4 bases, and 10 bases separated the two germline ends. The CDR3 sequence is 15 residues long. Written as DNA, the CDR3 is TGTGCCAGCAGCGTAGGGGCTAGCAGCACCGGGGAGCTGTTTTTT. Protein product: CASSVGASSTGELFF.

The CDR3 here is CASSVGALGGQYF. DNA for the CDR3: TGTGCCAGCAGCGTCGGGGCCCTGGGGGGGCAGTACTTC. The V call is TRBV9, the J call TRBJ2-7; weak D call: TRBD2 (6 bases). Trimming shortened V by 2 bases and J by 9 bases, and 15 bases separated the two germline ends. This CDR3 has 13 amino acids. From germline, CDR1 is SGDLS and CDR2 YYNGEE.

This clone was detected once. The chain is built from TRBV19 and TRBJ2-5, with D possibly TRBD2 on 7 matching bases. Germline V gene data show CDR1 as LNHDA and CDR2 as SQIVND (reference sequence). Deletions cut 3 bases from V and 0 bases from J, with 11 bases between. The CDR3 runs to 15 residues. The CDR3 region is CASSIAGADQETQYF. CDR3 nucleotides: TGTGCCAGTAGTATCGCGGGGGCGGACCAAGAGACCCAGTACTTC.

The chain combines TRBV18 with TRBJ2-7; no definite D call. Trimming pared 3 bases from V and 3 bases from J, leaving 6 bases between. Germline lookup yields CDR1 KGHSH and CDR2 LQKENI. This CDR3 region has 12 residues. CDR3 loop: CASSPSRYEQYF. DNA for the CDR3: TGTGCCAGCTCACCGTCCCGCTACGAGCAGTACTTC.

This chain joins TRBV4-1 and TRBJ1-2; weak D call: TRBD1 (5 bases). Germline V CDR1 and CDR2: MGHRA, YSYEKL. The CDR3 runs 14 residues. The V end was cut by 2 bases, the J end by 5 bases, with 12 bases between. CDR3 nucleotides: TGCGCCAGCAGCCAATCCTCGGGGGTTTATGGCTACACCTTC. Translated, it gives CASSQSSGVYGYTF.

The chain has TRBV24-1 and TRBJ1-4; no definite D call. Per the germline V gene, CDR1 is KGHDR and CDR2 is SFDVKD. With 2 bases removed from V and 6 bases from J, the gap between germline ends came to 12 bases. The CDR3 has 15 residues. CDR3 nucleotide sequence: TGTGCCACCAGTGATTCCAGGAAGCGGGATGAAAAACTGTTTTTT. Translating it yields CATSDSRKRDEKLFF.

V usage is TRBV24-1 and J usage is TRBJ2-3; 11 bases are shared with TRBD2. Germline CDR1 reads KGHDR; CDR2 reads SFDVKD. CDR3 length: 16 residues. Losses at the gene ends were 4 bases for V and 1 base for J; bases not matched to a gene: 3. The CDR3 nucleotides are TGTGCCACCAGTGACCAGGGACTAGCGGGCACAGATACGCAGTATTTT. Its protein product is CATSDQGLAGTDTQYF.

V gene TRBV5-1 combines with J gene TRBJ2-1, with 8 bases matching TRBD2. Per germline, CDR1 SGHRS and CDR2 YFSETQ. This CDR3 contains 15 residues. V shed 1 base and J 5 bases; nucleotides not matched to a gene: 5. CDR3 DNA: TGCGCCAGCAGCTTGATGGTAGCGGGGAACAATGAGCAGTTCTTC. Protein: CASSLMVAGNNEQFF. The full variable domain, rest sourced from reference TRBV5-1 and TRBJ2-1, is KAGVTQTPRYLIKTRGQQVTLSCSPISGHRSVSWYQQTPGQGLQFLFEYFSETQRNKGNFPGRFSGRQFSNSRSEMNVSTLELGDSALYLCASSLMVAGNNEQFFGPGTRLTVL.

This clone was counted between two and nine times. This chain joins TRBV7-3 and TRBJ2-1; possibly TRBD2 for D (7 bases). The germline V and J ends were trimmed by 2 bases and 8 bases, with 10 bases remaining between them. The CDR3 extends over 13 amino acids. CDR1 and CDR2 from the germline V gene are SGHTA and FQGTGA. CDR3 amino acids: CASSLQGRDEQFF. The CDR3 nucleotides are TGTGCCAGCAGCTTACAGGGGAGGGATGAGCAGTTCTTC. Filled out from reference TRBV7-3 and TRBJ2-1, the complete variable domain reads GAGVSQTPSNKVTEKGKYVELRCDPISGHTALYWYRQSLGQGPEFLIYFQGTGAADDSGLPNDRFFAVRPEGSVSTLKIQRTERGDSAVYLCASSLQGRDEQFFGPGTRLTVL.

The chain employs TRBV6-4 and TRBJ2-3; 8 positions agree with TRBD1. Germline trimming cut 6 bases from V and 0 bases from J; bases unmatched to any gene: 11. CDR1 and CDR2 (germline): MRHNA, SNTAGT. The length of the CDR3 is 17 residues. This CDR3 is CASRPLGTGISTDTQYF. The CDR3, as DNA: TGTGCCAGCAGGCCCCTCGGGACAGGCATTAGCACAGATACGCAGTATTTT.

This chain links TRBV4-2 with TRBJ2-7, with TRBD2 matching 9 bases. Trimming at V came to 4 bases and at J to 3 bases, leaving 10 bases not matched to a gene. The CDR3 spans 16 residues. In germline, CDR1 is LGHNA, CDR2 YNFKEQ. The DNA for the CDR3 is TGTGCCAGCAGCCCCAACCTAGCGGGGATCCGCTACGAGCAGTACTTC. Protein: CASSPNLAGIRYEQYF.

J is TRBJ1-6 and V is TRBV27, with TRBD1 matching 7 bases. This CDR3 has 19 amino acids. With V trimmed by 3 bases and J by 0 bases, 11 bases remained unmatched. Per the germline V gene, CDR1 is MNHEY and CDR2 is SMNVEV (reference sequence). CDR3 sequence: CASSFSRRQGSSYNSPLHF. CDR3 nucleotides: TGTGCCAGCAGTTTTTCCCGTCGACAGGGTAGCTCCTATAATTCACCCCTCCACTTT.

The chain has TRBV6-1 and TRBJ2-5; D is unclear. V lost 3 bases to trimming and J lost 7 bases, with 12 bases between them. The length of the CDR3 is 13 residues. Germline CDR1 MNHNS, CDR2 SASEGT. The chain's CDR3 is CASSDSLGGTQYF. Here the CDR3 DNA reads TGTGCCAGCAGTGACAGTCTAGGTGGGACCCAGTACTTC.

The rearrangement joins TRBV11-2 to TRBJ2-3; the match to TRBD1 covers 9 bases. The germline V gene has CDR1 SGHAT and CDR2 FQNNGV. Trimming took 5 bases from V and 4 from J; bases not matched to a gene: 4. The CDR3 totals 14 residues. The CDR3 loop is CASSTTGGPDTQYF. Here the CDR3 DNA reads TGTGCCAGCAGCACGACAGGGGGTCCAGATACGCAGTATTTT.

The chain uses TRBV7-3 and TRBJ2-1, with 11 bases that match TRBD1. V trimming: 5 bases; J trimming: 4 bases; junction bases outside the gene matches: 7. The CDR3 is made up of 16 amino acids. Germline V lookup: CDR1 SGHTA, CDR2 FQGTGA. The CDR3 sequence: CASSSTRDRGYNEQFF. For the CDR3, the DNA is TGTGCCAGCAGCAGCACCCGGGACAGGGGGTACAATGAGCAGTTCTTC.

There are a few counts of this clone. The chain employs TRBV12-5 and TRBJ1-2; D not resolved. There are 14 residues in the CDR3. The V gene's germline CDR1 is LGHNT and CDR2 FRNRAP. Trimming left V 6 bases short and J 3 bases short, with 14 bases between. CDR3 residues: CASGSAATHYGYTF. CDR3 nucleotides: TGTGCTAGTGGCTCCGCGGCGACCCACTATGGCTACACCTTC.

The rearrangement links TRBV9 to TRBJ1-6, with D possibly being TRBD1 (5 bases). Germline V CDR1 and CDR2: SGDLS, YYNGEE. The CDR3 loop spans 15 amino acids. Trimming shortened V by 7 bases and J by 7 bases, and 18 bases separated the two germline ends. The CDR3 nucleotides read TGTGCCAGCGGTTGGGGCACGGATGGAAATTCACCCCTCCACTTT. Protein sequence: CASGWGTDGNSPLHF.

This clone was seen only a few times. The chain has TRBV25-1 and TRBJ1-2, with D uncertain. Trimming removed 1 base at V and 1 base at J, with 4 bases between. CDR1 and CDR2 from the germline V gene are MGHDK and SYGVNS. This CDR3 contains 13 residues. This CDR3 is CASSESSNYGYTF. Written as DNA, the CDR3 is TGTGCCAGCAGTGAATCCAGTAACTATGGCTACACCTTC.

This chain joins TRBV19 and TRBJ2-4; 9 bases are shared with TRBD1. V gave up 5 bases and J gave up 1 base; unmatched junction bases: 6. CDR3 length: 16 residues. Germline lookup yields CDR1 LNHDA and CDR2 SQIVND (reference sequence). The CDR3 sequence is CASSLGQGRAKNIQYF. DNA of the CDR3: TGTGCCAGTAGTCTTGGACAGGGGAGGGCCAAAAACATTCAGTACTTC.

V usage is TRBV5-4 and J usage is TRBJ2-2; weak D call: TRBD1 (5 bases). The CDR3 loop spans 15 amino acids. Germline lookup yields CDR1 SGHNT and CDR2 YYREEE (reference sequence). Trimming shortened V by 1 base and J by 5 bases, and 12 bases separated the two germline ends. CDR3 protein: CASSLNRQGTGELFF. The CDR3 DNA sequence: TGTGCCAGCAGCTTGAATAGGCAGGGAACCGGGGAGCTGTTTTTT.